These T cell receptor beta chains were read from a single sample in a study of naive and memory T cell subsets. Each CDR3 protein gets one entry after TCRdb re-called the UMI-ligation and nested PCR reads with MiXCR. In the table there are around 100,000 distinct CDR3 sequences, 14% of which are singletons. The sequenced material came from naive CD8+ T cells from blood. The receptors derive from a human donor in good health. CDR3s include the opening cysteine and the closing phenylalanine or tryptophan. A D gene is named only where the DNA matches it firmly. Rows may omit the clone size; those that give it use once, few, many or a size class.

V	size	J	D	DNA	CDR3
TRBV9	many	TRBJ2-7	.	TGTGCCAGCAGCGTAGCGGAGGGAGTGGACGAGCAGTACTTC	CASSVAEGVDEQYF
TRBV12-3/TRBV12-4	.	TRBJ1-1	.	TGTGCCAGCAGCTCTAGCTCCCGAGGAACACCGAACACTGAAGCTTTCTTT	CASSSSSRGTPNTEAFF
TRBV6-5	many	TRBJ1-1	.	TGTGCCAGCAGTTTGGCAGCCCTCACTGAAGCTTTCTTT	CASSLAALTEAFF
TRBV12-3/TRBV12-4	many	TRBJ1-1	TRBD1	TGTGCCAGCAGTTTGACCGGGACAGGGGGCTTTTACGCTGAAGCTTTCTTT	CASSLTGTGGFYAEAFF
TRBV27	many	TRBJ2-1	TRBD2	TGTGCCAGCAGTTTTATGCTAGCGGGGTCCAATGAGCAGTTCTTC	CASSFMLAGSNEQFF
TRBV9	.	TRBJ2-5	.	TGTGCCAGCAGCGAGGGGGTAGGGAGACAAGAGACCCAGTACTTC	CASSEGVGRQETQYF
TRBV27	.	TRBJ2-5	TRBD1	TGTGCCAGCAGTCACGAGGGACAGGTCAAGACCCAGTACTTC	CASSHEGQVKTQYF
TRBV3-1	.	TRBJ2-1	TRBD2	TGTGCCAGCAGCCAAGATTTGGGACTAGCGGGGGATGAGCAGTTCTTC	CASSQDLGLAGDEQFF
TRBV27	many	TRBJ1-5	.	TGTGCCAGCAGTTTAGTCGGTGCCACCTATAGCAATCAGCCCCAGCATTTT	CASSLVGATYSNQPQHF
TRBV12-3/TRBV12-4	.	TRBJ1-1	.	TGTGCCAGCAGACCCCTTGACCGGGAAAAATTT	CASRPLDREKF
TRBV7-8	few	TRBJ2-5	TRBD2	TGTGCCAGCAGCTTAGCACCGACTAGCGGGAGGCCTGCACAAGAGACCCAGTACTTC	CASSLAPTSGRPAQETQYF
TRBV10-3	.	TRBJ2-7	.	TGTGCCATCGGAGATTTCCCCTACGAGCAGTACTTC	CAIGDFPYEQYF
TRBV9	.	TRBJ1-4	TRBD1	TGTGCCAGCAGCGCGGCAGGGGGAAGAGGTGAAAAACTGTTTTTT	CASSAAGGRGEKLFF
TRBV7-9	many	TRBJ2-3	TRBD2	TGTGCCAGCAGCTTCGCATCTAGCGGGGATAGCACAGATACGCAGTATTTT	CASSFASSGDSTDTQYF
TRBV29-1	few	TRBJ1-1	.	TGCAGCGTTGTTCCACCGGGGAACACTGAAGCTTTCTTT	CSVVPPGNTEAFF
TRBV25-1	few	TRBJ1-5	.	TGTGCCAGCAGTGAAGGACGTAGAAATCAGCCCCAGCATTTT	CASSEGRRNQPQHF
TRBV29-1	many	TRBJ2-1	TRBD1	TGCAGCGCCGGGGGACAGGGGTTCGATGAGCAGTTCTTC	CSAGGQGFDEQFF
TRBV7-9	few	TRBJ2-7	TRBD2	TGTGCCAGCAGCCCTAGGATAGCGGGACTGTACGAGCAGTACTTC	CASSPRIAGLYEQYF
TRBV12-3/TRBV12-4	few	TRBJ2-5	TRBD2	TGTGCCAGCAGGCGAAATATAGCGGGAGACCAAGAGACCCAGTACTTC	CASRRNIAGDQETQYF
TRBV29-1	many	TRBJ1-2	TRBD1	TGCAGCGTGTTCGTCCTTACAGGGGGCAGGTATGGCTACACCTTC	CSVFVLTGGRYGYTF